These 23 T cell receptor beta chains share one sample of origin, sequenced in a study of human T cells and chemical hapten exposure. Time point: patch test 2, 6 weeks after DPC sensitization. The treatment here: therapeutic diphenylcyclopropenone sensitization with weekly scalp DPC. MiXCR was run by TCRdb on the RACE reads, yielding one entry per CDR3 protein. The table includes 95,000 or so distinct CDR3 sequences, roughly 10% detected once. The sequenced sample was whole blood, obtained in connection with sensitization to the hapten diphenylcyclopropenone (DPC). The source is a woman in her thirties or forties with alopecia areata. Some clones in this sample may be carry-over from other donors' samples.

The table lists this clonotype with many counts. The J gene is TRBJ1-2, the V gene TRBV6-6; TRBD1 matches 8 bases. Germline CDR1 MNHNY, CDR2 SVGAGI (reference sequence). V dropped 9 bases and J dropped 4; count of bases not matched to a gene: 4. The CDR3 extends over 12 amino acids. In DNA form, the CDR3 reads TGTGCCAGGTGGGACAGGACCTATGGCTACACCTTC. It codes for CARWDRTYGYTF.

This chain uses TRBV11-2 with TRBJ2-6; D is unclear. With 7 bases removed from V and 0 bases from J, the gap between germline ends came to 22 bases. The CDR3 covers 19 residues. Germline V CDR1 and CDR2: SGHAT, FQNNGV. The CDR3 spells CASTLGFETPLSGANVLTF. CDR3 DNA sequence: TGTGCCAGCACCCTGGGGTTTGAGACACCCCTCTCTGGGGCCAACGTCCTGACTTTC. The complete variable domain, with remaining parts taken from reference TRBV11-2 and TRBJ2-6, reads EAGVAQSPRYKIIEKRQSVAFWCNPISGHATLYWYQQILGQGPKLLIQFQNNGVVDDSQLPKDRFSAERLKGVDSTLKIQPAKLEDSAVYLCASTLGFETPLSGANVLTFGAGSRLTVL.

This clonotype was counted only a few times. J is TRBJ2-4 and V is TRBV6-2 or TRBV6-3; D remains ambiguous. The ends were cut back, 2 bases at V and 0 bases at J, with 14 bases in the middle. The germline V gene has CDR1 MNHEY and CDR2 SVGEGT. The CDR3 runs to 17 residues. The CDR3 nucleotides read TGTGCCAGCAGTTACGTAGCCCAGCCGATAGCCAAAAACATTCAGTACTTC. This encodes CASSYVAQPIAKNIQYF.

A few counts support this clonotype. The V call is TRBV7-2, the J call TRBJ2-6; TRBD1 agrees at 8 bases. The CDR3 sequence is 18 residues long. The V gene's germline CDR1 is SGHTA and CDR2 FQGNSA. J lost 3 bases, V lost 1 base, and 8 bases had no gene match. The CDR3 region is CASSLGPGGARGANVLTF. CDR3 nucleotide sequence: TGTGCCAGCAGCTTAGGTCCAGGGGGCGCGCGTGGGGCCAACGTCCTGACTTTC.

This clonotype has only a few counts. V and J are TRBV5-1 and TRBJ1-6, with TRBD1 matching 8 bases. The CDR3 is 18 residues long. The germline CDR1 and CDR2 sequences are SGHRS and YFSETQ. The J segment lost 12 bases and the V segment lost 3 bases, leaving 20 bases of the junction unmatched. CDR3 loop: CASSSSAQGAQVAIPLHF. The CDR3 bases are TGCGCCAGCAGCTCGTCGGCCCAGGGGGCGCAGGTGGCAATACCCCTCCACTTT. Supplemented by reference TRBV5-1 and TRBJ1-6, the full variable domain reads KAGVTQTPRYLIKTRGQQVTLSCSPISGHRSVSWYQQTPGQGLQFLFEYFSETQRNKGNFPGRFSGRQFSNSRSEMNVSTLELGDSALYLCASSSSAQGAQVAIPLHFGNGTRLTVT.

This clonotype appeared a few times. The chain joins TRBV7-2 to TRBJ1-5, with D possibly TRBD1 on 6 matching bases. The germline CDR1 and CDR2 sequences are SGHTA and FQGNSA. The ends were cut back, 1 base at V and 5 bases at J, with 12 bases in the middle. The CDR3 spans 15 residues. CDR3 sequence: CASSLVRTAHQPQHF. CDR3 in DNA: TGTGCCAGCAGCTTAGTACGGACAGCTCATCAGCCCCAGCATTTT.

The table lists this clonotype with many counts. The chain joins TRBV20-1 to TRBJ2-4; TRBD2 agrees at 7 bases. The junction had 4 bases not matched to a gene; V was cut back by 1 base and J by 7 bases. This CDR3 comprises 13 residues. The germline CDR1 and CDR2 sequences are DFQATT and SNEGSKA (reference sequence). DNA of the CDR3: TGCAGTGCTAGAGGCAGCGGGGCGAACATTCAGTACTTC. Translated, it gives CSARGSGANIQYF.

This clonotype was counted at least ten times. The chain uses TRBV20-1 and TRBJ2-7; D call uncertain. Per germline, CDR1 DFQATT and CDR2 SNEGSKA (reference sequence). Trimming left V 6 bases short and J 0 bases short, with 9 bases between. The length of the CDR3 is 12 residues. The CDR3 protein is CSATADSYEQYF. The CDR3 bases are TGCAGTGCCACGGCGGACTCCTACGAGCAGTACTTC.

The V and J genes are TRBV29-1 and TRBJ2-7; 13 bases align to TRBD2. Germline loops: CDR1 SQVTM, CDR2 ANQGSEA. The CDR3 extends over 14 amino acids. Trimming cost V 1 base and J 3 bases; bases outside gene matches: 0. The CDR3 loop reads CSVEGTSGSYEQYF. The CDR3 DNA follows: TGCAGCGTTGAAGGGACTAGCGGGAGCTACGAGCAGTACTTC.

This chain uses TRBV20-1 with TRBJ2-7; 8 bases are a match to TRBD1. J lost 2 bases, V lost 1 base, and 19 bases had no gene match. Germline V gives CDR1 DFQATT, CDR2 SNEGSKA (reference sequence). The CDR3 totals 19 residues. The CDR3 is CSARARQGTLSGSTYEQYF. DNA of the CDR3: TGCAGTGCTAGAGCTCGACAGGGGACCCTGAGCGGATCGACCTACGAGCAGTACTTC.

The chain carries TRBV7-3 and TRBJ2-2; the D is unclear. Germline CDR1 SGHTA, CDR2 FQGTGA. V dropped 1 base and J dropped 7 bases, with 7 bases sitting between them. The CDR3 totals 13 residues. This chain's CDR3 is CASSLSSSGELFF. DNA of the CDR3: TGTGCCAGCAGCTTAAGTTCCAGCGGGGAGCTGTTTTTT.

The CDR3: CASSSLKRPNTEAFF. In DNA, the CDR3 is TGTGCCAGCAGCTCCTTAAAAAGACCCAACACTGAAGCTTTCTTT. The chain carries TRBV7-9 and TRBJ1-1; D is undetermined. The CDR3 spans 15 residues. The V gene lost 4 bases and the J gene lost 2 bases, with 14 bases spanning the gap. CDR1 and CDR2 (germline): SEHNR, FQNEAQ (reference sequence).

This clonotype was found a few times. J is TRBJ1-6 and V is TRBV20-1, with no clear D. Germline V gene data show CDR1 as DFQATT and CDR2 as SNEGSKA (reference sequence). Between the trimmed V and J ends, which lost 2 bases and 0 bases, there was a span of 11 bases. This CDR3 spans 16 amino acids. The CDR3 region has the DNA TGCAGTGCTAGATCGGGTGGTCCCTCCTATAATTCACCCCTCCACTTT. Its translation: CSARSGGPSYNSPLHF.

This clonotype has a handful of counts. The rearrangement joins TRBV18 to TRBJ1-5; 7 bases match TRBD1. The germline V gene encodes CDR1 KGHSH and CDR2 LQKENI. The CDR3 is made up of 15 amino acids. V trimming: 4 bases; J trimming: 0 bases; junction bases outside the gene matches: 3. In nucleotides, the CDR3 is TGTGCCAGCTCACGGACAGGAAATAGCAATCAGCCCCAGCATTTT. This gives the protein CASSRTGNSNQPQHF.

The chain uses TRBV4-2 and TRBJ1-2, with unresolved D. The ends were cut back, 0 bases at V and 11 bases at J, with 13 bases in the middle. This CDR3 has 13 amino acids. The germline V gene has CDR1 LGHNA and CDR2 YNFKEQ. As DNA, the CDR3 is TGTGCCAGCAGCCAAGAGGGCCAGGCCGGGTACACCTTC. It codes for CASSQEGQAGYTF.

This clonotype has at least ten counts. DNA of the CDR3: TGTGCCAGCAGTGAACAGGGGCCCTCCTACGAGCAGTACTTC. Translation: CASSEQGPSYEQYF. This chain connects TRBV2 to TRBJ2-7; a weak D match, TRBD1 (6 bases). The CDR3 has 14 residues. Germline CDR1 SNHLY, CDR2 FYNNEI. V was trimmed by 2 bases and J by 0 bases, leaving 8 bases between them.

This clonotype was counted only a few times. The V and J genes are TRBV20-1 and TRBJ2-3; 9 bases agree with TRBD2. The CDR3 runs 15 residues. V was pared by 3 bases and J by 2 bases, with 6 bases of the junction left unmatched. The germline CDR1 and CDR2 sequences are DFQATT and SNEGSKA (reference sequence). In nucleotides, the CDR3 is TGCAGTGCTAGTGCGACTAGCGGCAACACAGATACGCAGTATTTT. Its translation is CSASATSGNTDTQYF.

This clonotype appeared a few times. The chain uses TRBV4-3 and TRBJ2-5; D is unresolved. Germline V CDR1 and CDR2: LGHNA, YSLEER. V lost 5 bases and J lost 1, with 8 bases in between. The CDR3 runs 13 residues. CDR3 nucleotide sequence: TGCGCCAGCAGCGTCGCCCGCCAAGAGACCCAGTACTTC. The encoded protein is CASSVARQETQYF.

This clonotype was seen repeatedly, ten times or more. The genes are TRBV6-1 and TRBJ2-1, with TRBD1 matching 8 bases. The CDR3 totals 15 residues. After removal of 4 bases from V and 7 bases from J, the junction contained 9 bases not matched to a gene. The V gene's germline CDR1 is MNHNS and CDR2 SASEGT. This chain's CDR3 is CASSGRQGIFNEQFF. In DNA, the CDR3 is TGTGCCAGCAGTGGGCGACAGGGGATCTTTAATGAGCAGTTCTTC.

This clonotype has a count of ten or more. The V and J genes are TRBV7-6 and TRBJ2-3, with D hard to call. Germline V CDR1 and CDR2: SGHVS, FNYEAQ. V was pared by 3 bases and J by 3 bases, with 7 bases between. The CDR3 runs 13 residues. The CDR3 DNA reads TGTGCCAGCAGCTTCTTTCGGACAGATACGCAGTATTTT. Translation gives CASSFFRTDTQYF.

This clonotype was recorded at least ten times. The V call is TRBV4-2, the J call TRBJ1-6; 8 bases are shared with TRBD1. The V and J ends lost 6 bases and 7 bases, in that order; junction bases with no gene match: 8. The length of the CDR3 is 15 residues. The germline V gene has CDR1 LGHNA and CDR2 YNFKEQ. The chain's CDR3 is CASSSGQGGNSPLHF. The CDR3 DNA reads TGTGCCAGCAGTTCCGGACAGGGAGGAAATTCACCCCTCCACTTT.

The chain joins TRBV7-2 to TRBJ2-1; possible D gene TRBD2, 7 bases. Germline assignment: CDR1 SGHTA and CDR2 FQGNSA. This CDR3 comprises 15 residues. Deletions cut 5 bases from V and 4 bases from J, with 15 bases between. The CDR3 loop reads CASSPLRGLYNEQFF. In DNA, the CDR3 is TGTGCCAGCAGCCCCTTGCGGGGGCTGTACAATGAGCAGTTCTTC.

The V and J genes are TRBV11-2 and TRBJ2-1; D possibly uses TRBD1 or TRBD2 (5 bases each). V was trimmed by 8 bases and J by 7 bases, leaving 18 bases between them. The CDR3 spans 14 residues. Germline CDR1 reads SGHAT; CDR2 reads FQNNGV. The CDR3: CASGLMGTTNEQFF. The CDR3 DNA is TGTGCCAGCGGCCTTATGGGGACCACGAATGAGCAGTTCTTC.